The subject of this entry is one T cell receptor (beta chain). In the original analysis: Estimates of nucleated cell counts were drawn from the amplification of reference gene primers. Profiled with immunoSEQ multiplex PCR; TCRdb holds only in-frame clones, not every one. V and J calls and clone size follow that table, whereas D and trimming were derived from the DNA. This table holds some 340,000 clones, about 83% found once. This sample was included in a study of blood T cell repertoires in COVID-19. The overall study: Whether acute or convalescent, the COVID-19 samples came from the United States, Italy and Spain. T cells, B-cell-depleted T cells, or PBMCs supplied cDNA or gDNA.

CDR3 length: 16 residues. V lost 0 bases, J lost 6 bases, and 15 bases lay in between. Germline CDR1 and CDR2: PRHDT and FYEKMQ (reference sequence). The V call is TRBV13, the J call TRBJ1-5, with a tentative D call TRBD1 (5 bases). Sequenced: peripheral blood. This TCR was recovered from a man aged 30-40 years with active or convalescent COVID-19. Here the CDR3 reads CASSLGLTGGGQPQHF. For the CDR3, the DNA is TGTGCCAGCAGCTTAGGCCTGACGGGCGGGGGTCAGCCCCAGCATTTT.